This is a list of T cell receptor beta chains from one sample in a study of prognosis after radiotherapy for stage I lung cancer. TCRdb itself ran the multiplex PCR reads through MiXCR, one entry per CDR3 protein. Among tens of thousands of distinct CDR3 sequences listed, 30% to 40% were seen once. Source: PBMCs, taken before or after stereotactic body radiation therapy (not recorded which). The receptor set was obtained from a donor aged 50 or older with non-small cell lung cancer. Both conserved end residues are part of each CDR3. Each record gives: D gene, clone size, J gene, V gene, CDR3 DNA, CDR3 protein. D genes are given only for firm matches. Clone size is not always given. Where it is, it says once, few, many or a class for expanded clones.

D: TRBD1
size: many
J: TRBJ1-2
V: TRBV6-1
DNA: TGTGCCAGCAGTGAATATAGTACAGGGGGTTTTTTGGGAGGCTACACCTTC
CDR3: CASSEYSTGGFLGGYTF

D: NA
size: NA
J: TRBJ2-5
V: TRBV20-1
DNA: TGCAGTTCCCGATGGAGGGGGGCGGTAGAGACCCAGTACTTC
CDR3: CSSRWRGAVETQYF

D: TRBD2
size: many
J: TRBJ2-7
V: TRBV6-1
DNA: TGTGCCAGCACATTACAGGGGTGGACTAGCGGAGTTTACGAGCAGTACTTC
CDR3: CASTLQGWTSGVYEQYF

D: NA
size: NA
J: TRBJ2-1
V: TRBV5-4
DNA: TGTGCCGGCAGCTTGGCACGGGGGGAGCAGTTCTTC
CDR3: CAGSLARGEQFF

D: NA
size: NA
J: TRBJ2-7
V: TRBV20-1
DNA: TGCAGTGCTACCCTCCAAGGGGGACCCTACGAGCAGTACTTC
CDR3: CSATLQGGPYEQYF

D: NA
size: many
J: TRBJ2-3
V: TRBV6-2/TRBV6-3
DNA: TGTGCCAGCAGCCGCAAGGGACACCCCACAGATACGCAGTATTTT
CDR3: CASSRKGHPTDTQYF

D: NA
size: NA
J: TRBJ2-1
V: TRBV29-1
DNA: TGCAGCGGGGGGTACGGTGAGCAGTTCTTC
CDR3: CSGGYGEQFF

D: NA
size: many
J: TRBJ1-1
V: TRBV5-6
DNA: TGTGCCAGCAGCTTGGCCCGTACCAGAAGAAGTGGCTGGACTGAAGCTTTCTTT
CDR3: CASSLARTRRSGWTEAFF

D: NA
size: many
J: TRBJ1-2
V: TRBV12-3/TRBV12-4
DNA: TGTGCCAGCAGTTTAGGGACAGTTTTGGGGCTTTGGGGTGGCTACACCTTC
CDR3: CASSLGTVLGLWGGYTF

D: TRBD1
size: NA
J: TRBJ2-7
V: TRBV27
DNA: TGTGCCAGCAGCTTGACGACAGGGTCCTACGAGCAGTACTTC
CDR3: CASSLTTGSYEQYF

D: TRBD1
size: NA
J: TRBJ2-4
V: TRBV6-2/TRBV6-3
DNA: TGTGCCAGCAGTTGGGGACAGCAAAACATTCAGTACTTC
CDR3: CASSWGQQNIQYF

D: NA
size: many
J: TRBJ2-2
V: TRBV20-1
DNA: TGCAGTGCCCTGGGACTGTCCGGGGAGCTGTTTTTT
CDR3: CSALGLSGELFF

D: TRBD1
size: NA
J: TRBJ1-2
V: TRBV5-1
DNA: TGCGCCAGCAGCTTTGCCCTGGCAGGGGGTGGTTGCTACACCTTC
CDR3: CASSFALAGGGCYTF

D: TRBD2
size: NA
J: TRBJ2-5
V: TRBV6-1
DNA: TGTGCCAGCAGTCGGACTAGCGGGATGCAAGATACCCAGTACTTC
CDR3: CASSRTSGMQDTQYF

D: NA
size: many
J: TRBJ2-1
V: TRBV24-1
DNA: TGTGCCACCAGTGATGGAGGTTTGGGCCACAATGAGCAGTTCTTC
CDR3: CATSDGGLGHNEQFF

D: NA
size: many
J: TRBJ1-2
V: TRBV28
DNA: TGTGCCAGCAGTTTAGGTGGAGGCTACACCTTC
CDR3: CASSLGGGYTF

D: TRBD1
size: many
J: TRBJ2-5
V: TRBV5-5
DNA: TGTGCCAGCAGCTACACAGGGGAAGAGACCCAGTACTTC
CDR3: CASSYTGEETQYF

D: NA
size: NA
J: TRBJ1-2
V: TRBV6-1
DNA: TGTGCCAGCAGTCAGGGACCCAAGGGTGGCTACACCTTC
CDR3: CASSQGPKGGYTF

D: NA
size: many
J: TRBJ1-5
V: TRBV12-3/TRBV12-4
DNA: TGTGCCAGCAGTTCCTGGGGGAAGCCCCAGCATTTT
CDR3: CASSSWGKPQHF

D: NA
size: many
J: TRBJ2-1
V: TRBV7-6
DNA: TGTGCCAGCAGCCGAAACCCTGTTAATGACAATGAGCAGTTCTTC
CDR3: CASSRNPVNDNEQFF

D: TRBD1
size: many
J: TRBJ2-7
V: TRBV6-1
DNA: TGTGCCAGCACCCTTCTAGGGACAGACTCCTACGAGCAGTACTTC
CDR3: CASTLLGTDSYEQYF

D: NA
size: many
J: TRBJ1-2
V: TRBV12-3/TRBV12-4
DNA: TGTGCCAGCAGTTTGGGGGGGCGCACCTATGGCTACACCTTC
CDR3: CASSLGGRTYGYTF

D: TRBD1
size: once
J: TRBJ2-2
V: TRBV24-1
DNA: TGTACCACCAGTGATGAACTATTCCGTGACAGGGGGGGCGGCCTGCCCGGGGAGCTGTTTTTT
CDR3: CTTSDELFRDRGGGLPGELFF

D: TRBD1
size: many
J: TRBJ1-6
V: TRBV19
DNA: TGTGCCAGTTCCGCCCGGGACAGGGGTTCACCCCTCCACTTT
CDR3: CASSARDRGSPLHF

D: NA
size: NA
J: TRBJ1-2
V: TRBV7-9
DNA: TGTGCCAGCAGCTTACGAGGAGTTCCCTATGGCTACACCTTC
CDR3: CASSLRGVPYGYTF

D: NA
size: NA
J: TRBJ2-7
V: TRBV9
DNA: TGTGCCAGCAGCGTAGATTCGTGGAGTCGAGAGCAGTACTTC
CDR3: CASSVDSWSREQYF

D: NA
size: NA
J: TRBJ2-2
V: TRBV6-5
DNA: TGTGCCAGCATTTATTCGGGGGCGAGCACCGGGGAGCTATTTTTT
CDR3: CASIYSGASTGELFF

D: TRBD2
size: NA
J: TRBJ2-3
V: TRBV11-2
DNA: TGTGCCAGCAGCCTCCTACGGGTTAGCGGGGGGCCTAGCACAGATACGCAGTATTTT
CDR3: CASSLLRVSGGPSTDTQYF

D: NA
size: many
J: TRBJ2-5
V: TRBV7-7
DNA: TGTGCTAGCAGCTCCACCGTCGGCCGGGGATCGGGAGAGACCCAGTACTTC
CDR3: CASSSTVGRGSGETQYF

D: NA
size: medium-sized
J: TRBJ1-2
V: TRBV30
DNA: TGTGCCTGGACGGGTAAGGGCAGTGGCTACACCTTC
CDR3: CAWTGKGSGYTF

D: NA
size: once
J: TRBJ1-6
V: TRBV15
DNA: TGTGCCACCAGCAGAGACCTAAAGGGGGGAAATTCACCCCTCCACTTT
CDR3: CATSRDLKGGNSPLHF

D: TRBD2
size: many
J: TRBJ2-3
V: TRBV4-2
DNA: TGTGCCAGCAGCCTGACTAGCGGGAGGGCCGCAGATACGCAGTATTTT
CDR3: CASSLTSGRAADTQYF

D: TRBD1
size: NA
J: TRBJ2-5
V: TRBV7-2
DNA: TGTGCCAGCAGAGAACGGACAGGGGGTTCGGAGACAAAGTACTTC
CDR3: CASRERTGGSETKYF

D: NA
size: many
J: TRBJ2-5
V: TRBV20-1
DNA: TGCAGTGCTAGCGTCGACGGGAGCAGCGAGACCCAGTACTTC
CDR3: CSASVDGSSETQYF

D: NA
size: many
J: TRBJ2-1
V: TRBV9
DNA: TGTGCCAGCAGCTTCAGGGGAGGAGGGTCCTACAATGAGCAGTTCTTC
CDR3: CASSFRGGGSYNEQFF

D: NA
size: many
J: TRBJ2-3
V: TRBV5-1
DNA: TGCGCCAGCAGCATGGGGGGCCCCACCCGGGCGAATACGCAGTATTTT
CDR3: CASSMGGPTRANTQYF

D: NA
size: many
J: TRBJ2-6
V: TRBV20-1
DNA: TGCAGTGCTAGAGGGGGGGAAGGGACGGGCTCTGGGGCCAACGTCCTGACTTTC
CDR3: CSARGGEGTGSGANVLTF

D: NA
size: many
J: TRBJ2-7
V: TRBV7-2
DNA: TGTGCCACCTCAACCGAACTCGGGTACGAGCAGTACTTC
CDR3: CATSTELGYEQYF

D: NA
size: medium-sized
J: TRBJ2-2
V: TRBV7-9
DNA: TGTGCCAGCCGTCCGGCCTTTGGGATAAACACCGGGGAGCTGTTTTTT
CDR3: CASRPAFGINTGELFF

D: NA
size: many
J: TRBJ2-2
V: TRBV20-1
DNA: TGCAGGGCCGGGCTACTCGCAACCGGGGAGCTGTTTTTT
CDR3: CRAGLLATGELFF

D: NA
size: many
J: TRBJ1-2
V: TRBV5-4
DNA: TGTGCCAGCAGCTCGGGATCGGCTAACTATGGCTACACCTTC
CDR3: CASSSGSANYGYTF

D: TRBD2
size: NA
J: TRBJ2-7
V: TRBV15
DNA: TGTGCCACCAGCCCAGGTCCGTCTAGCGGGAGGGACGATCAGTACTTC
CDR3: CATSPGPSSGRDDQYF

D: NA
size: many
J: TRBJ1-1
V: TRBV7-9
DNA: TGTGCCAGCAGCTTAGCGGCCAGGGAAGCTTTCTTT
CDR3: CASSLAAREAFF

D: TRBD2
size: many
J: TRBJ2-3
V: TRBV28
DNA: TGTGCCACCGGGGGGGACGAGGATACGCAGTATTTT
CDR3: CATGGDEDTQYF

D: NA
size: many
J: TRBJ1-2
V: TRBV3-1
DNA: TGTGCCAGCAGCCGAGCCGGGGGCCAGGGCTATGGCTACACCTTC
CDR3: CASSRAGGQGYGYTF

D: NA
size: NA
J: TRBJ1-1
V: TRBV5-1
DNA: TGCGCCAGCAGCCCCGTATTAGGGGAGGGCACTGAAGCTTTCTTT
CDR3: CASSPVLGEGTEAFF

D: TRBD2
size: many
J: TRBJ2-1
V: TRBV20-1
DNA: TGCAGTGCCCAGATTAGCGGGAGGGCCAATGAGCAGTTCTTC
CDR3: CSAQISGRANEQFF

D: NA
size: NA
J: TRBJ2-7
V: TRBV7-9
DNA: TGTGCCAGCAGACCGGACAGTACCTACGAGCAGTACTTC
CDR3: CASRPDSTYEQYF

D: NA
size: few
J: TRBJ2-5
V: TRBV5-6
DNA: TGTGCCAGCAGCGTGGGGGGCGAGACCCAGTACTTC
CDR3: CASSVGGETQYF

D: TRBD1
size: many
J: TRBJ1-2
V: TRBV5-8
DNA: TGTGCCAGCAGCCGCTCGACAGGGGGCTTCTATGGCTACACCTTC
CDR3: CASSRSTGGFYGYTF

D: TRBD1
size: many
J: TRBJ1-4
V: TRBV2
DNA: TGTGCCAGCAGACAGGGGAGCGTAGAAAAACTGTTTTTT
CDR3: CASRQGSVEKLFF

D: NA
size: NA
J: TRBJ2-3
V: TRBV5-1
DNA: TGCGCCAGCAGCTTTTGCCTCTTCGCAGATACGCAGTATTTT
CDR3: CASSFCLFADTQYF

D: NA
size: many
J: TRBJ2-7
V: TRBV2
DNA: TGTGCCAGCAGTCTCCGGGTGAAATCCTACGAGCAGTACTTC
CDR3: CASSLRVKSYEQYF

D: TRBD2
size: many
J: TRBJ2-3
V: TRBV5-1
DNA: TGCGCCAGCAGCCTAAGCGGGAGGGCCGAAGATACGCAGTATTTT
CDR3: CASSLSGRAEDTQYF

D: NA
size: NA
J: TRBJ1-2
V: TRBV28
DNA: TGTGCCAGCAGTGAAGGGGTTTTTGGGACGGGGCGCCTGGGTGGCTACACCTTC
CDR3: CASSEGVFGTGRLGGYTF

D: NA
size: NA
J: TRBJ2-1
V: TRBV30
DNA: TGTGCCTGGAGGAGGCTATCTGGAGGGAGCTCCTACAATGAGCAGTTCTTC
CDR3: CAWRRLSGGSSYNEQFF

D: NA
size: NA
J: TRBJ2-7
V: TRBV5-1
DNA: TGCGCCAGCATCCGAGGGACTGATCTTCGTAGCGACGAGCAGTACTTC
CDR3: CASIRGTDLRSDEQYF

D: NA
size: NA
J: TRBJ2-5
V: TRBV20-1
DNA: TGCAGTGCTAGAGATGGGCAGGGGGGCGGGACCCAGTACTTC
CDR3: CSARDGQGGGTQYF

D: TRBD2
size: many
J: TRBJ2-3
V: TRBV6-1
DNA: TGTGCCAGCAGTCGGGGACTAGCGGGAGGTCAAGATACGCAGTATTTT
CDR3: CASSRGLAGGQDTQYF

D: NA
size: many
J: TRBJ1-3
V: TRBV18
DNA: TGTGCCAGCTCCTCCGGGACTGGAAACACCATATATTTT
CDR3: CASSSGTGNTIYF